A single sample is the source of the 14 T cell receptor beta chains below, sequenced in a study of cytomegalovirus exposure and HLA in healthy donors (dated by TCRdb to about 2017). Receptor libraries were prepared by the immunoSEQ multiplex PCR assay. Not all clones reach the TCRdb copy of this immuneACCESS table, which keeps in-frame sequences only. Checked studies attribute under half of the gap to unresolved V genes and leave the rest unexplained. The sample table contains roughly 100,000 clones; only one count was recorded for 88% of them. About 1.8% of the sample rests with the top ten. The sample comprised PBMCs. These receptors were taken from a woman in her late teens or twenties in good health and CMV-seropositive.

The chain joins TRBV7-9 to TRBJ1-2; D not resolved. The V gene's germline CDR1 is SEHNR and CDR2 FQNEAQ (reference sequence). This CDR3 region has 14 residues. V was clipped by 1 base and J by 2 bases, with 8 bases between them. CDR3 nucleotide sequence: TGTGCCAGCAGCTTAGGTGGAGTGAACTATGGCTACACCTTC. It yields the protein CASSLGGVNYGYTF.

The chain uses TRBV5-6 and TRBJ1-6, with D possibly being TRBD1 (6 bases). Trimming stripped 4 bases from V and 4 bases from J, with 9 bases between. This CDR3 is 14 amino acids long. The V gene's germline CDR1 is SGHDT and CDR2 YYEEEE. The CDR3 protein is CASSRGQYNSPLHF. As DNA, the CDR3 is TGTGCCAGCAGCCGCGGACAGTATAATTCACCCCTCCACTTT.

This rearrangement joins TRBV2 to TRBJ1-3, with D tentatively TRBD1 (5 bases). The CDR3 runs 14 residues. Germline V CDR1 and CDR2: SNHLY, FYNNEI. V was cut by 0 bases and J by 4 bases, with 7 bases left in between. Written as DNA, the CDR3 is TGTGCCAGCAGTGAAGCGGGGCCCGGAAACACCATATATTTT. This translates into CASSEAGPGNTIYF.

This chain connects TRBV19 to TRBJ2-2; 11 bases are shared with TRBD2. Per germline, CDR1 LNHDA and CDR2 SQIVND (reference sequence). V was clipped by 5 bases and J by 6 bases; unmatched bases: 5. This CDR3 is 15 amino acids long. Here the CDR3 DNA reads TGTGCCAGTAGTCTTGTAGCGGGGGGGCCCGGGGAGCTGTTTTTT. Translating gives CASSLVAGGPGELFF. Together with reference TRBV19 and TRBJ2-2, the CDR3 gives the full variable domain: DGGITQSPKYLFRKEGQNVTLSCEQNLNHDAMYWYRQDPGQGLRLIYYSQIVNDFQKGDIAEGYSVSREKKESFPLTVTSAQKNPTAFYLCASSLVAGGPGELFFGEGSRLTVL.

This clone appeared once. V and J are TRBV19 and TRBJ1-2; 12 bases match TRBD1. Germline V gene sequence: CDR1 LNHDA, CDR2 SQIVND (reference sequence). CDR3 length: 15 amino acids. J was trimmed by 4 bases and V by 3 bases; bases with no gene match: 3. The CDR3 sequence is CASSIGTGGPYGYTF. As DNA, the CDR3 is TGTGCCAGTAGTATCGGGACAGGGGGCCCCTATGGCTACACCTTC.

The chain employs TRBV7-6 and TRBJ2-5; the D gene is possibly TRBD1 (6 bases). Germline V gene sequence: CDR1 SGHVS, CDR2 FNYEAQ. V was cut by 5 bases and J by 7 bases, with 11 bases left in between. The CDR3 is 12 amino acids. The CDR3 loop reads CASSPDSRTQYF. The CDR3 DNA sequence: TGTGCCAGCAGCCCGGACAGTCGGACCCAGTACTTC.

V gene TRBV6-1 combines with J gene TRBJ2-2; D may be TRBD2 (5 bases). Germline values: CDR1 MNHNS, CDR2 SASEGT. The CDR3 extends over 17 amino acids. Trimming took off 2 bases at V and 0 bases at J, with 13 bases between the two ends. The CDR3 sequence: CASSEFWGDTNTGELFF. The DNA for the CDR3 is TGTGCCAGCAGTGAATTTTGGGGAGACACGAACACCGGGGAGCTGTTTTTT.

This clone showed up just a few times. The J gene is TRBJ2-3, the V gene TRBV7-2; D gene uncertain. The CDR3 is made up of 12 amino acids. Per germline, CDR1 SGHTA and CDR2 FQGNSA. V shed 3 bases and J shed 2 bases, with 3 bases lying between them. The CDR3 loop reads CASSFFTDTQYF. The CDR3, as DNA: TGTGCCAGCAGCTTCTTCACAGATACGCAGTATTTT.

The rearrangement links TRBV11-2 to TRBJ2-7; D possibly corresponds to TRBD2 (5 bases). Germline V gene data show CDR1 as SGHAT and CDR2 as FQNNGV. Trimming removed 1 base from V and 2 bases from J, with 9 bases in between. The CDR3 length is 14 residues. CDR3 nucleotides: TGTGCCAGCAGCTTAGTGGGGAGAACCTACGAGCAGTACTTC. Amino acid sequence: CASSLVGRTYEQYF.

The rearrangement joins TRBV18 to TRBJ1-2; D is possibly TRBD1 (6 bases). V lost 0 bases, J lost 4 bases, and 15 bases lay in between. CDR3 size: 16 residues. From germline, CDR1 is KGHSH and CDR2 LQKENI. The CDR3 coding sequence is TGTGCCAGCTCACCACCGGTTCCAGGGGTAGGCTATGGCTACACCTTC. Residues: CASSPPVPGVGYGYTF.

This CDR3 is CASSEPGRNEQFF. As DNA, the CDR3 is TGCGCCAGCAGTGAACCAGGGCGCAATGAGCAGTTCTTC. V and J are TRBV10-2 and TRBJ2-1, with D possibly being TRBD1 (5 bases). Per the germline V gene, CDR1 is WSHSY and CDR2 is SAAADI. The CDR3 runs 13 residues. Trimming cost V 3 bases and J 6 bases, with 9 bases left between them.

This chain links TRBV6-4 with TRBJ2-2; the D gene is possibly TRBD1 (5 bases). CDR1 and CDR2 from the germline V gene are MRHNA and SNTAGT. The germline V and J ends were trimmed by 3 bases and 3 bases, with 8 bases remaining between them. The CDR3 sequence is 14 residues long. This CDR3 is CASSEIQDTGELFF. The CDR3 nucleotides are TGTGCCAGCAGTGAGATACAGGACACCGGGGAGCTGTTTTTT.

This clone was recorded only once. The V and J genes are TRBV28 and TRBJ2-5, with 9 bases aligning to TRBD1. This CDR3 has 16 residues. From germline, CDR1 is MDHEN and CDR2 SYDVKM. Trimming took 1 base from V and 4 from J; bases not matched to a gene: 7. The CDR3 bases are TGTGCCAGCAGTTTATACCCGGGACAGGGAAGAGAGACCCAGTACTTC. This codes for CASSLYPGQGRETQYF.

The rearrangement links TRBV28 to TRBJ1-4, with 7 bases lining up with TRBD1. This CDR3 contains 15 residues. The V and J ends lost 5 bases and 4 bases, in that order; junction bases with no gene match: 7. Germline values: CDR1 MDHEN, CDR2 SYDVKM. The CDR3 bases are TGTGCCAGCAGTACCGGACAGGCGGGTAATGAAAAACTGTTTTTT. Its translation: CASSTGQAGNEKLFF.